A selection of T cell receptor beta chains follows, all from one sample in a study of T cells after yellow fever vaccination. TCRdb reanalysed the 5' RACE reads using MiXCR and keeps one entry per CDR3 protein. The data contain around 310,000 distinct CDR3 sequences, about 3.5% of them singletons. Specimen: PBMCs, collected on the day of the yellow fever booster vaccination. The receptor source for this set is a young man who received the YFV17D yellow fever vaccine. CDR3s include the opening cysteine and the closing phenylalanine or tryptophan. A D gene is named only where the DNA matches it firmly. Clone size, where shown, is once, few, many, or a class for clones that have expanded.

>.|TRBD1|TRBV6-5|TRBJ1-6
CASRLATGQSNSPLHF
TGTGCCAGCAGGCTAGCTACGGGACAGAGTAATTCACCCCTCCACTTT
>.|.|TRBV15|TRBJ1-1
CATSRVVTLNTEAFF
TGTGCCACCAGCAGAGTTGTCACCCTGAACACTGAAGCTTTCTTT
>few|.|TRBV7-2|TRBJ2-3
CASSPTVSTDTQYF
TGTGCCAGCAGCCCAACCGTAAGCACAGATACGCAGTATTTT
>few|.|TRBV29-1|TRBJ2-1
CSVGSNEQFF
TGCAGCGTTGGCAGCAATGAGCAGTTCTTC
>few|.|TRBV11-2|TRBJ1-1
CASRETDLNTEAFF
TGTGCCTCCCGGGAGACAGATCTGAACACTGAAGCTTTCTTT
>few|.|TRBV5-8|TRBJ2-7
CASRPRTDREQYF
TGTGCCAGCAGGCCCCGGACAGACCGCGAGCAGTACTTC
>many|TRBD2|TRBV7-9|TRBJ2-5
CASSFGLAGGQETQYF
TGTGCCAGCAGCTTCGGACTAGCGGGGGGACAAGAGACCCAGTACTTC
>many|.|TRBV9|TRBJ1-4
CASSVEGTSHELFF
TGTGCCAGCAGCGTAGAGGGGACTTCGCATGAACTGTTTTTT
>many|.|TRBV5-1|TRBJ2-6
CASNQGGGANVLTF
TGCGCCAGCAACCAGGGAGGTGGGGCCAACGTCCTGACTTTC
>few|.|TRBV29-1|TRBJ1-3
CSVMAAIGNTIYF
TGCAGCGTTATGGCAGCAATCGGAAACACCATATATTTT
>.|.|TRBV7-2|TRBJ1-1
CASSLDSVAPRAFF
TGTGCCAGCAGCTTAGATTCGGTTGCCCCCCGAGCTTTCTTT
>few|.|TRBV11-2|TRBJ1-3
CASSLAPSAGNTIYF
TGTGCCAGCAGCTTAGCTCCCTCGGCAGGAAACACCATATATTTT
>few|.|TRBV3-1|TRBJ2-5
CASSQEGEGQETQYF
TGTGCCAGCAGCCAAGAAGGCGAGGGCCAGGAGACCCAGTACTTC
>few|.|TRBV14|TRBJ2-1
CASSLQVYRQDNEQFF
TGTGCCAGCAGCCTCCAGGTGTATCGGCAGGACAATGAGCAGTTCTTC
>many|.|TRBV10-3|TRBJ1-2
CAISPGLTYGYTF
TGTGCCATCAGTCCCGGACTGACCTATGGCTACACCTTC
>many|TRBD2|TRBV5-6|TRBJ2-2
CASSPWEGNTGELFF
TGTGCCAGCAGCCCCTGGGAGGGAAACACCGGGGAGCTGTTTTTT
>many|TRBD2|TRBV5-1|TRBJ2-1
CASSLGLAGTLNNEQFF
TGCGCCAGCAGCTTGGGACTAGCGGGGACCCTGAACAATGAGCAGTTCTTC
>few|.|TRBV19|TRBJ2-5
CASSISAVPWRYF
TGTGCCAGTAGTATATCGGCAGTCCCGTGGAGGTACTTC
>.|.|TRBV6-6|TRBJ2-7
CASIPAPQRPYEQYF
TGTGCCAGCATCCCCGCCCCACAGAGACCCTACGAGCAGTACTTC
>many|.|TRBV7-9|TRBJ1-2
CASSRAGGYTF
TGTGCCAGCAGCAGGGCTGGGGGCTACACCTTC
>few|.|TRBV10-3|TRBJ2-6
CAISDLNAGANVLTF
TGTGCCATCAGTGACCTAAACGCTGGGGCCAACGTCCTGACTTTC
>many|.|TRBV7-6|TRBJ2-1
CASSLESGRDEQFF
TGTGCCAGCAGCTTAGAATCGGGTCGGGATGAGCAGTTCTTC
>.|.|TRBV19|TRBJ2-2
CASRPGYAGELFF
TGTGCCAGTAGGCCAGGGTACGCCGGGGAGCTGTTTTTT
>few|TRBD2|TRBV20-1|TRBJ2-1
CSATGPSGGYNEQFF
TGCAGTGCTACTGGGCCCAGCGGGGGATACAATGAGCAGTTCTTC
>many|TRBD2|TRBV4-1|TRBJ2-5
CASSLLAGTPETQYF
TGCGCCAGCAGCCTGCTAGCGGGGACTCCGGAGACCCAGTACTTC
>many|TRBD2|TRBV12-3/TRBV12-4|TRBJ2-2
CASSLSGGPDGELFF
TGTGCCAGCAGTCTTAGCGGGGGGCCTGACGGGGAGCTGTTTTTT
>.|TRBD2|TRBV20-1|TRBJ2-3
CSASGATLDTQYF
TGCAGTGCCAGCGGGGCCACCTTGGATACGCAGTATTTT
>many|TRBD1|TRBV10-3|TRBJ1-2
CAISSGTGQLGNYGYTF
TGTGCCATCAGTAGCGGGACAGGACAGCTGGGGAACTATGGCTACACCTTC
>.|TRBD1|TRBV10-3|TRBJ2-1
CAISRGTGWDNEQFF
TGTGCCATCAGTAGGGGGACAGGGTGGGACAATGAGCAGTTCTTC
>few|.|TRBV3-1|TRBJ2-3
CASSQENLKVDTQYF
TGTGCCAGCAGCCAAGAAAACCTAAAGGTAGATACGCAGTATTTT
>few|.|TRBV7-2|TRBJ2-5
CASSPGVGRRYQETQYF
TGTGCCAGCAGCCCGGGCGTAGGTCGTCGGTACCAAGAGACCCAGTACTTC
>many|.|TRBV7-9|TRBJ2-1
CASSSRGTSYNEQFF
TGTGCCAGCAGTTCCCGGGGAACCTCCTACAATGAGCAGTTCTTC
>few|TRBD1|TRBV19|TRBJ1-2
CASMDPGQGNRRAYTF
TGTGCCAGTATGGACCCGGGACAGGGAAATAGAAGGGCCTACACCTTC
>many|.|TRBV4-3|TRBJ1-2
CASSQRGRDLYGYTF
TGCGCCAGCAGCCAACGTGGGAGGGACCTCTATGGCTACACCTTC
>.|.|TRBV28|TRBJ2-3
CASKYGHTDTQYF
TGTGCCAGCAAATACGGACACACAGATACGCAGTATTTT
>many|.|TRBV27|TRBJ2-7
CASGLGLPYEQYF
TGTGCCAGCGGGTTGGGACTCCCCTACGAGCAGTACTTC
>few|.|TRBV10-3|TRBJ2-1
CAISRADEQFF
TGTGCCATCAGCAGGGCGGATGAGCAGTTCTTC
>many|.|TRBV20-1|TRBJ2-7
CSARVGTGTSLHEQYF
TGCAGTGCTAGAGTAGGGACCGGGACCTCCCTCCACGAGCAGTACTTC
>once|TRBD2|TRBV18|TRBJ2-3
CASSSTSGGATDTQYF
TGTGCCAGCTCGTCAACTAGCGGGGGGGCCACAGATACGCAGTATTTT
>few|.|TRBV20-1|TRBJ2-7
CSARGDKPYEQYF
TGCAGTGCTAGAGGGGACAAACCCTACGAGCAGTACTTC
>many|.|TRBV12-3/TRBV12-4|TRBJ2-5
CASSGAPQETQYF
TGTGCCAGCAGCGGGGCTCCTCAAGAGACCCAGTACTTC
>many|TRBD1|TRBV5-1|TRBJ2-4
CASSTGTGDDIQYF
TGCGCCAGCAGCACCGGGACAGGTGATGACATTCAGTACTTC
>few|TRBD2|TRBV9|TRBJ2-1
CASSLTSGSFIYNEQFF
TGTGCCAGCAGTTTGACTAGCGGGTCCTTTATTTACAATGAGCAGTTCTTC
>few|.|TRBV2|TRBJ1-5
CASSQQGSNQPQHF
TGTGCCAGCAGCCAACAGGGAAGCAATCAGCCCCAGCATTTT
>few|.|TRBV29-1|TRBJ2-3
CSAGDTTDTQYF
TGCAGCGCCGGGGACACCACAGATACGCAGTATTTT
>few|.|TRBV7-2|TRBJ2-7
CASSLALATSYEQYF
TGTGCCAGCAGCTTAGCGCTAGCGACCTCCTACGAGCAGTACTTC
>many|TRBD1|TRBV7-2|TRBJ1-1
CASSLVGTGNTEAFF
TGTGCCAGCAGCTTAGTAGGGACAGGGAACACTGAAGCTTTCTTT
>few|.|TRBV5-4|TRBJ2-4
CASSYGALLDPKNIQYF
TGTGCCAGCAGCTACGGAGCCCTGTTGGATCCCAAAAACATTCAGTACTTC
>many|.|TRBV7-9|TRBJ1-1
CASSQTGYTEAFF
TGTGCCAGCAGCCAAACAGGGTACACTGAAGCTTTCTTT
>many|TRBD1|TRBV7-2|TRBJ2-5
CASSRLQGEETQYF
TGTGCCAGCAGCAGACTACAGGGGGAAGAGACCCAGTACTTC